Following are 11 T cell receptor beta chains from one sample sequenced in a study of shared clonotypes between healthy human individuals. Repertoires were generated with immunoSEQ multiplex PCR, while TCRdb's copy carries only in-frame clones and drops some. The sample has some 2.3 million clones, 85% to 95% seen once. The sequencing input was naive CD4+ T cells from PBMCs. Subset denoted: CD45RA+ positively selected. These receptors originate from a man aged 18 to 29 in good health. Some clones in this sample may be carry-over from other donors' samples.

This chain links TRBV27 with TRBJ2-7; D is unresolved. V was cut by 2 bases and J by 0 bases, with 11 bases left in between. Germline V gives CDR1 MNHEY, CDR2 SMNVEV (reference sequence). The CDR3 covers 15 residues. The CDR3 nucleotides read TGTGCCAGCAGTTTAGAACCGGGTTCCTCCTACGAGCAGTACTTC. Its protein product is CASSLEPGSSYEQYF.

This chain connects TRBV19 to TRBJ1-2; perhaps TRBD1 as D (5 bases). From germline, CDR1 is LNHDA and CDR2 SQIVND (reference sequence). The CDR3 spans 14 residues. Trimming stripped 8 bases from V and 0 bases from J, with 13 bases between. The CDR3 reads CASQIGGTNYGYTF. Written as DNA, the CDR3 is TGTGCCAGTCAAATCGGGGGTACTAACTATGGCTACACCTTC.

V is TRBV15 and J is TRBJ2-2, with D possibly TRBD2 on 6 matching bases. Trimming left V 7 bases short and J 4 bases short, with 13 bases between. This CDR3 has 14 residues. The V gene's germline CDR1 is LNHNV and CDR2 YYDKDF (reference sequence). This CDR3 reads CATKSGRITGELFF. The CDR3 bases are TGTGCCACCAAGTCTGGGAGGATCACCGGGGAGCTGTTTTTT.

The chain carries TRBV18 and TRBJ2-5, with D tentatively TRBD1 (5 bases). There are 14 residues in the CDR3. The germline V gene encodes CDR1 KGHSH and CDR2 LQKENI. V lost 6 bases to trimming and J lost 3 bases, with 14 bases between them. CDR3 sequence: CASSPRQIEETQYF. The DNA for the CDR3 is TGTGCCAGCTCTCCCAGACAGATAGAAGAGACCCAGTACTTC.

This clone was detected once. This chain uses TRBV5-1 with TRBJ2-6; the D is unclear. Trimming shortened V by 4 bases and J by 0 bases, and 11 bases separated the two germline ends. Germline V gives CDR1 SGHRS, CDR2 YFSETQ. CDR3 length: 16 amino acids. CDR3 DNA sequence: TGCGCCAGCAGCCAGCCCAATCTCTCTGGGGCCAACGTCCTGACTTTC. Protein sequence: CASSQPNLSGANVLTF.

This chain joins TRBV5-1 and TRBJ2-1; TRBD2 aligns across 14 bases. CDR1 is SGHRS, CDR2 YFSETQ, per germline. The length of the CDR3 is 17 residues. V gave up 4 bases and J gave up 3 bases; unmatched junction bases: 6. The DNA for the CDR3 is TGCGCCAGCAGCGGGACTAGCGGGAGCCACTACTACAATGAGCAGTTCTTC. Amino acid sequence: CASSGTSGSHYYNEQFF.

The CDR3 DNA sequence: TGCGCCAGCAGCCAAAAACTATCCCACCGGCTGGAGCTGTTTTTT. Translating gives CASSQKLSHRLELFF. The chain recombines TRBV4-3 with TRBJ2-2, with D hard to call. Germline CDR1 is LGHNA and CDR2 is YSLEER. This CDR3 is 15 amino acids long. The germline V and J ends were trimmed by 2 bases and 10 bases, with 17 bases remaining between them.

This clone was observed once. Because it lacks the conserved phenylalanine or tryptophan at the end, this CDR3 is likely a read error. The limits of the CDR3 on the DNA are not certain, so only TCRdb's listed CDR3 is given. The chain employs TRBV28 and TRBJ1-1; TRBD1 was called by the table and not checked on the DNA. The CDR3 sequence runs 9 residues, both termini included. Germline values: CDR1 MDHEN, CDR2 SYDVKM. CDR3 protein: CASSRQARG.

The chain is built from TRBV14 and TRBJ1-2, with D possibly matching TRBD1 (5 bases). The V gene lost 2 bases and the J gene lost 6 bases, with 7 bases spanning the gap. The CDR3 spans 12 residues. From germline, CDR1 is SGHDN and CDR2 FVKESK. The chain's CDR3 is CASSQKGHGYTF. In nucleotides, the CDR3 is TGTGCCAGCAGCCAAAAGGGGCATGGCTACACCTTC.

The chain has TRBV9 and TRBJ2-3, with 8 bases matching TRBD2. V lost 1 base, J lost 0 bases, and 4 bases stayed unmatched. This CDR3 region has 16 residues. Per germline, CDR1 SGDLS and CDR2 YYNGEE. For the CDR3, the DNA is TGTGCCAGCAGCGTACAACTAGCGGCTAGCACAGATACGCAGTATTTT. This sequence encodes CASSVQLAASTDTQYF. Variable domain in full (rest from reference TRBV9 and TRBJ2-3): DSGVTQTPKHLITATGQRVTLRCSPRSGDLSVYWYQQSLDQGLQFLIQYYNGEERAKGNILERFSAQQFPDLHSELNLSSLELGDSALYFCASSVQLAASTDTQYFGPGTRLTVL.

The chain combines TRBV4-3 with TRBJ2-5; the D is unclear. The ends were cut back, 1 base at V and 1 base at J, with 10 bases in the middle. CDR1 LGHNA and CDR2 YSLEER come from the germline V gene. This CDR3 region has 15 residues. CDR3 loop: CASSQVTGSQETQYF. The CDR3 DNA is TGCGCCAGCAGCCAAGTCACCGGCAGCCAAGAGACCCAGTACTTC.